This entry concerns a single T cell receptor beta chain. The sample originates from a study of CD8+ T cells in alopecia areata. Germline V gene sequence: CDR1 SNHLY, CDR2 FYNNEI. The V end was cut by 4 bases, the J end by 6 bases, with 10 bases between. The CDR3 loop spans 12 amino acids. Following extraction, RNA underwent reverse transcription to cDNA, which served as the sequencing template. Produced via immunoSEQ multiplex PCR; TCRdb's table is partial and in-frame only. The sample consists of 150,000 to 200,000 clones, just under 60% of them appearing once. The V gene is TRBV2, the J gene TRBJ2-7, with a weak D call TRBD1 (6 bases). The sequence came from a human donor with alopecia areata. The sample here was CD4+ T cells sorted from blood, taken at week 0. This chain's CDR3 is CASSATGSEQYF. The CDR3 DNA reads TGTGCCAGCAGTGCGACAGGCTCCGAGCAGTACTTC.